What follows are 21 T cell receptor beta chains derived from one specimen sequenced in a study of blood T cells in healthy people across ages. Then a second PCR, running about 6 to 12 cycles, was carried out with a sample-barcoded 5' primer and a J-beta primer mix. TCRdb ran MiXCR on the 5' RACE reads and lists one entry per CDR3 protein. The profile shows some 670,000 distinct CDR3 sequences, around 52% of them singletons. The sample taken for sequencing was blood. The receptors were sampled from a woman older than 75 in good health.

This clonotype has only a few counts. The gene calls are TRBV19 and TRBJ2-3; 8 bases agree with TRBD1. J gave up 0 bases and V 2 bases, and 4 bases lay outside the gene matches. The CDR3 has 16 amino acids. Germline CDR1 reads LNHDA; CDR2 reads SQIVND (reference sequence). CDR3 region: CASSIPDRASTDTQYF. The CDR3 nucleotides are TGTGCCAGTAGTATACCGGACAGGGCCAGCACAGATACGCAGTATTTT.

CDR3 amino acids: CSAERPLTGVRYF. The CDR3 nucleotides read TGCAGCGCCGAACGACCGTTGACAGGGGTTCGGTACTTC. J is TRBJ2-5 and V is TRBV29-1; 8 nucleotides line up with TRBD1. Trimming took 7 bases from V and 13 from J; bases not matched to a gene: 17. CDR1 and CDR2 (germline): SQVTM, ANQGSEA. The CDR3 has 13 residues.

J is TRBJ1-1 and V is TRBV6-1; D gene uncertain. Between the trimmed V and J ends, which lost 8 bases and 0 bases, there was a span of 16 bases. The CDR3 sequence is 15 residues long. Germline CDR1 reads MNHNS; CDR2 reads SASEGT. The CDR3 loop reads CASLSIAPLNTEAFF. The CDR3 nucleotides read TGTGCCAGCCTCTCTATAGCGCCTTTGAACACTGAAGCTTTCTTT.

This CDR3 reads CASRRGTSGSKGIQYF. In DNA, the CDR3 is TGTGCCAGCAGACGGGGGACTAGCGGGTCCAAGGGCATTCAGTACTTC. The V gene is TRBV6-2 or TRBV6-3, the J gene TRBJ2-4, with 12 nucleotides matching TRBD2. Germline V gene data show CDR1 as MNHEY and CDR2 as SVGEGT. The CDR3 consists of 16 residues. V gave up 6 bases and J gave up 9 bases; unmatched junction bases: 12.

The rearrangement links TRBV12-5 to TRBJ2-3; no firm D call. The V end was cut by 3 bases, the J end by 5 bases, with 6 bases between. Germline V gene sequence: CDR1 LGHNT, CDR2 FRNRAP. CDR3 length: 12 residues. The CDR3 nucleotides read TGTGCTAGTGGTTTCCACGTAGATACGCAGTATTTT. This codes for CASGFHVDTQYF.

A remark on this clonotype: This could be a read error, since a much larger clone is one nucleotide away. The V gene is TRBV29-1, the J gene TRBJ2-1; D may be TRBD2 (5 bases). The last part of the DNA fits TRBJ2-7 better; the J call may be wrong. The CDR3 consists of 16 residues. The germline CDR1 and CDR2 sequences are SQVTM and ANQGSEA. The CDR3 DNA reads TGCAGCGTTGTAGGTGGGATAGGGAGCTCCTACAATGAGCAGTACTTC. Encoded protein: CSVVGGIGSSYNEQYF.

This chain uses TRBV4-3 with TRBJ2-7; 9 positions match TRBD1. Germline V gene lookup returns CDR1 LGHNA and CDR2 YSLEER. This CDR3 spans 18 amino acids. V shed 2 bases, J shed 3 bases, and the junction held 14 bases outside the gene matches. Here the CDR3 DNA reads TGCGCCAGCAGCCAATTTTTGTCTTCCGGGACAGGGTTCTACGAGCAGTACTTC. Translating gives CASSQFLSSGTGFYEQYF.

Concerning this clonotype: Mismatch with germline at one junction end may stem from a read error. The chain couples TRBV12-3 or TRBV12-4 to TRBJ2-1; 9 bases fit TRBD2. This CDR3 contains 15 residues. CDR3 DNA: TGTACCAGCAGACCGCCCGGGACTAGCATCAATGAGCAGTTCTTC. Protein sequence: CTSRPPGTSINEQFF.

This clonotype has just a few counts. V and J are TRBV20-1 and TRBJ1-2; 9 bases line up with TRBD1. V lost 8 bases and J lost 3; bases outside the gene matches: 7. This CDR3 has 13 amino acids. Germline V gene lookup returns CDR1 DFQATT and CDR2 SNEGSKA (reference sequence). CDR3 nucleotide sequence: TGCAGTTGCCGGACAGGGGCACACTATGGCTACACCTTC. This translates into CSCRTGAHYGYTF.

This clonotype was seen a handful of times. The chain links TRBV12-3 or TRBV12-4 to TRBJ1-1, with 7 bases lining up with TRBD1. The V gene end was trimmed by 6 bases and the J gene end by 1 base; junction bases not matched to a gene: 5. The CDR3 has 14 residues. CDR3 sequence (DNA): TGTGCCAGCAGCGCAAGGACAGGGAACACTGAAGCTTTCTTT. Amino acids: CASSARTGNTEAFF.

Turning to this clonotype: A much bigger clone sits one base away, suggesting this may be a read error. The chain couples TRBV7-2 to TRBJ2-5; D is unclear. The CDR3 covers 12 residues. From germline, CDR1 is SGHTA and CDR2 FQGNSA. V lost 5 bases and J lost 11, with 15 bases in between. Here the CDR3 reads CASSLTGLGQYF. The CDR3 nucleotides read TGTGCCAGCAGCCTCACGGGCCTAGGGCAGTACTTC.

CDR3 protein: CSAPYRDDSYNEQFF. The CDR3 DNA reads as TGCAGTGCTCCCTACAGGGATGACTCCTACAATGAGCAGTTCTTC. V gene TRBV20-1 combines with J gene TRBJ2-1; TRBD1 might be the D (6 bases). Germline V gene lookup returns CDR1 DFQATT and CDR2 SNEGSKA (reference sequence). The V end lost 5 bases, the J end lost 0 bases, and 14 bases lay between the germline ends. The CDR3 extends over 15 amino acids.

This chain uses TRBV7-9 with TRBJ2-6; D is possibly TRBD1 (6 bases). Trimming took off 7 bases at V and 1 base at J, with 20 bases between the two ends. Germline CDR1 reads SEHNR; CDR2 reads FQNEAQ (reference sequence). The CDR3 is made up of 18 amino acids. Here the CDR3 reads CASMRTRDNYSGANVLTF. The CDR3 DNA sequence: TGTGCCAGCATGAGGACAAGGGACAATTATTCTGGGGCCAACGTCCTGACTTTC. The whole variable domain, filled in from reference TRBV7-9 and TRBJ2-6, reads DTGVSQNPRHKITKRGQNVTFRCDPISEHNRLYWYRQTLGQGPEFLTYFQNEAQLEKSRLLSDRFSAERPKGSFSTLEIQRTEQGDSAMYLCASMRTRDNYSGANVLTFGAGSRLTVL.

V gene TRBV27 combines with J gene TRBJ2-7; D is possibly TRBD1 (6 bases). Germline V gene sequence: CDR1 MNHEY, CDR2 SMNVEV (reference sequence). V dropped 6 bases and J dropped 5 bases, with 17 bases sitting between them. The CDR3 length is 14 residues. This CDR3 reads CASREDSFLNEQYF. In DNA, the CDR3 is TGTGCCAGCAGAGAGGACAGTTTCTTGAACGAGCAGTACTTC.

At least ten counts were recorded for this clonotype. The chain links TRBV5-4 to TRBJ2-5, with 8 bases lining up with TRBD1. The CDR3 extends over 14 amino acids. The V and J ends lost 4 bases and 4 bases, in that order; junction bases with no gene match: 6. The V gene's germline CDR1 is SGHNT and CDR2 YYREEE (reference sequence). The CDR3 spells CASSLPDRVETQYF. DNA for the CDR3: TGTGCCAGCAGCCTTCCGGACAGGGTAGAGACCCAGTACTTC.

In the case of this clonotype: This may arise from a read error, as a much more abundant clone is one base away. This chain uses TRBV2 with TRBJ2-4, with D uncertain. The CDR3 covers 16 residues. V was trimmed by 3 bases and J by 2 bases, leaving 14 bases between them. The germline V gene has CDR1 SNHLY and CDR2 FYNNEI. The CDR3: CASSEGNSNPKNIQYF. The CDR3, as DNA: TGTGCCAGCAGTGAGGGGAACAGTAATCCCAAAAACATTCAGTACTTC.

A remark on this clonotype: Possible read error: a much larger clone is one base away. The rearrangement links TRBV12-3 or TRBV12-4 to TRBJ2-1, with TRBD2 matching 9 bases. This CDR3 comprises 14 residues. The trim removed 4 bases at V and 10 bases at J, leaving 8 bases unmatched. As DNA, the CDR3 is TGTGCCAGCAGTTCCGGGACTAGCAGGAACGAGCAGTTCTTC. Protein sequence: CASSSGTSRNEQFF.

The chain links TRBV29-1 to TRBJ2-7, with D perhaps matching TRBD2 (5 bases). The DNA end is a closer match to TRBJ2-5, so the J assignment may be wrong. The CDR3 consists of 13 residues. The V gene's germline CDR1 is SQVTM and CDR2 ANQGSEA. CDR3 DNA sequence: TGCAGCGTAGTGACCGAGGACTCGGGGACCCAGTACTTC. Protein product: CSVVTEDSGTQYF.

V gene TRBV5-1 combines with J gene TRBJ2-4, with a possible D match to TRBD2 (6 bases). The last part of the DNA fits TRBJ2-7 better; the J call may be wrong. The CDR3 totals 14 residues. Germline values: CDR1 SGHRS, CDR2 YFSETQ. The CDR3 reads CASSLEGGNHEQYF. CDR3 bases: TGCGCCAGCAGCTTGGAGGGCGGGAACCACGAGCAGTACTTC.

This clonotype was seen ten or more times. The CDR3, as DNA: TGTGCCAGCAGTCTCTGGGGACAGGGAAATAATTCACCCCTCCACTTT. As protein: CASSLWGQGNNSPLHF. The J gene is TRBJ1-6, the V gene TRBV27, with 9 bases fitting TRBD1. J lost 5 bases, V lost 5 bases, and 7 bases had no gene match. Germline-derived CDR1 and CDR2 are MNHEY and SMNVEV (reference sequence). The CDR3 totals 16 residues.

V is TRBV29-1 and J is TRBJ2-1, with 7 bases matching TRBD2. V lost 7 bases to trimming and J lost 12 bases; unmatched junction nucleotides: 21. CDR1 SQVTM and CDR2 ANQGSEA come from the germline V gene. This CDR3 is 15 amino acids long. In nucleotides, the CDR3 is TGCAGCGACTCAGAGGAAGCGGGTCCCACGGGAGGGCAGTTCTTC. Its protein is CSDSEEAGPTGGQFF.